This is a list of T cell receptor beta chains from one sample in a study of response to subunit inactivated influenza vaccine. TCRdb processed the RT-PCR reads anew with MiXCR; each CDR3 protein has one entry. This table holds about 650,000 distinct CDR3 sequences, 15% to 19% found once. The sample consisted of PBMCs from blood, taken roughly 13 days after vaccination. The receptor set was obtained from a man aged 50 or older who received an inactivated influenza vaccine. CDR3s include the opening cysteine and the closing phenylalanine or tryptophan. The D gene is left open where the match is weak. Rows may omit the clone size; those that give it use once, few, many or a size class.

cdr3_length: 17
j_call: TRBJ2-1
d_call: NA
clone_size: NA
v_call: TRBV7-2
cdr3_aa: CASSQTPPGSGFVEQFF
cdr3_nt: TGTGCCAGCAGCCAAACCCCCCCGGGCTCCGGGTTCGTTGAGCAGTTCTTC

cdr3_length: 15
j_call: TRBJ2-5
d_call: TRBD2
clone_size: many
v_call: TRBV4-2
cdr3_aa: CASSQASGLAGPQYF
cdr3_nt: TGTGCCAGCAGCCAGGCCTCAGGACTAGCGGGGCCCCAGTACTTC

cdr3_length: 12
j_call: TRBJ2-1
d_call: NA
clone_size: few
v_call: TRBV7-9
cdr3_aa: CASSRTEAEQFF
cdr3_nt: TGTGCCAGCAGCCGGACAGAAGCTGAGCAGTTCTTC

cdr3_length: 14
j_call: TRBJ2-2
d_call: NA
clone_size: few
v_call: TRBV9
cdr3_aa: CASSPRTITGELFF
cdr3_nt: TGTGCCAGCAGCCCTCGGACTATCACCGGGGAGCTGTTTTTT

cdr3_length: 16
j_call: TRBJ2-3
d_call: TRBD2
clone_size: few
v_call: TRBV5-6
cdr3_aa: CASSVGLAGRTDTQYF
cdr3_nt: TGTGCCAGCAGCGTCGGACTAGCGGGAAGGACAGATACGCAGTATTTT

cdr3_length: 14
j_call: TRBJ2-1
d_call: NA
clone_size: few
v_call: TRBV12-3/TRBV12-4
cdr3_aa: CASSRDLSYNEQFF
cdr3_nt: TGTGCCAGCAGTCGCGACCTGTCCTACAATGAGCAGTTCTTC

cdr3_length: 14
j_call: TRBJ2-5
d_call: NA
clone_size: NA
v_call: TRBV12-3/TRBV12-4
cdr3_aa: CATPPTTSIETQYF
cdr3_nt: TGTGCCACCCCTCCAACCACTAGTATAGAGACCCAGTACTTC

cdr3_length: 15
j_call: TRBJ2-3
d_call: NA
clone_size: NA
v_call: TRBV11-2
cdr3_aa: CASSLTGITTDTQYF
cdr3_nt: TGTGCCAGCAGCTTAACAGGAATAACCACAGATACGCAGTATTTT

cdr3_length: 15
j_call: TRBJ1-1
d_call: NA
clone_size: many
v_call: TRBV29-1
cdr3_aa: CSVEDRLVRYGEAFF
cdr3_nt: TGCAGCGTTGAAGATCGGCTGGTGAGGTATGGGGAAGCTTTCTTT

cdr3_length: 14
j_call: TRBJ2-5
d_call: TRBD1
clone_size: few
v_call: TRBV28
cdr3_aa: CASSERQGLKTQYF
cdr3_nt: TGTGCCAGCAGCGAAAGACAGGGTCTAAAGACCCAGTACTTC

cdr3_length: 16
j_call: TRBJ2-7
d_call: TRBD1
clone_size: few
v_call: TRBV4-3
cdr3_aa: CASSQHRTGNSYEQYF
cdr3_nt: TGCGCCAGCAGCCAACACAGGACAGGGAACTCCTACGAGCAGTACTTC

cdr3_length: 17
j_call: TRBJ1-2
d_call: NA
clone_size: NA
v_call: TRBV5-1
cdr3_aa: CASSWGPAGASNYGYTF
cdr3_nt: TGCGCCAGCAGCTGGGGGCCAGCGGGGGCCTCTAACTATGGCTACACCTTC

cdr3_length: 15
j_call: TRBJ2-3
d_call: TRBD2
clone_size: NA
v_call: TRBV6-1
cdr3_aa: CASGPRRGTSLMQYF
cdr3_nt: TGTGCCAGCGGGCCCCGGCGGGGGACCTCCTTAATGCAGTATTTT

cdr3_length: 16
j_call: TRBJ2-1
d_call: NA
clone_size: few
v_call: TRBV24-1
cdr3_aa: CATSEKTGLRYNEQFF
cdr3_nt: TGTGCCACCAGTGAAAAAACTGGGCTCCGGTACAATGAGCAGTTCTTC

cdr3_length: 15
j_call: TRBJ2-1
d_call: NA
clone_size: few
v_call: TRBV19
cdr3_aa: CASTVAPSSYNEQFF
cdr3_nt: TGTGCCAGTACAGTGGCCCCCAGCTCCTACAATGAGCAGTTCTTC

cdr3_length: 15
j_call: TRBJ1-5
d_call: NA
clone_size: few
v_call: TRBV4-2
cdr3_aa: CASSQGVRSNQPQHF
cdr3_nt: TGTGCCAGCAGCCAAGGGGTCAGGAGCAATCAGCCCCAGCATTTT

cdr3_length: 16
j_call: TRBJ2-1
d_call: NA
clone_size: NA
v_call: TRBV29-1
cdr3_aa: CSVEGAGPSSYNEQFF
cdr3_nt: TGCAGCGTTGAAGGCGCCGGACCAAGCTCCTACAATGAGCAGTTCTTC

cdr3_length: 12
j_call: TRBJ1-1
d_call: NA
clone_size: many
v_call: TRBV29-1
cdr3_aa: CSAHQLITEAFF
cdr3_nt: TGCAGCGCCCACCAACTGATCACTGAAGCTTTCTTT

cdr3_length: 14
j_call: TRBJ2-7
d_call: TRBD2
clone_size: NA
v_call: TRBV7-9
cdr3_aa: CASSTWTSGAEQYF
cdr3_nt: TGTGCCAGCAGCACATGGACTAGCGGGGCCGAGCAGTACTTC

cdr3_length: 15
j_call: TRBJ2-1
d_call: NA
clone_size: few
v_call: TRBV19
cdr3_aa: CASTPLGEGKMLQFF
cdr3_nt: TGTGCCAGTACACCCCTAGGTGAAGGGAAGATGTTACAGTTCTTC

cdr3_length: 15
j_call: TRBJ2-1
d_call: NA
clone_size: many
v_call: TRBV12-3/TRBV12-4
cdr3_aa: CASSLEGSPYNEQFF
cdr3_nt: TGTGCCAGCAGTTTGGAGGGATCGCCCTACAATGAGCAGTTCTTC

cdr3_length: 13
j_call: TRBJ2-2
d_call: NA
clone_size: NA
v_call: TRBV29-1
cdr3_aa: CSAGLVNTGELFF
cdr3_nt: TGCAGCGCCGGATTGGTGAACACCGGGGAGCTGTTTTTT

cdr3_length: 16
j_call: TRBJ1-3
d_call: TRBD1
clone_size: few
v_call: TRBV6-5
cdr3_aa: CASSFSDRGPRNTIYF
cdr3_nt: TGTGCCAGCAGTTTTTCCGACAGGGGGCCTAGAAACACCATATATTTT

cdr3_length: 14
j_call: TRBJ1-2
d_call: NA
clone_size: NA
v_call: TRBV7-9
cdr3_aa: CASSPRAANYGYTF
cdr3_nt: TGTGCCAGCAGCCCCCGAGCAGCTAACTATGGCTACACCTTC

cdr3_length: 17
j_call: TRBJ2-2
d_call: NA
clone_size: few
v_call: TRBV28
cdr3_aa: CASSFYLGGGDTGELFF
cdr3_nt: TGTGCCAGCAGTTTTTATTTGGGAGGGGGCGACACCGGGGAGCTGTTTTTT

cdr3_length: 15
j_call: TRBJ2-3
d_call: TRBD2
clone_size: NA
v_call: TRBV7-9
cdr3_aa: CASSSPSGGTDTQYF
cdr3_nt: TGTGCCAGCAGCTCTCCTAGCGGGGGCACAGATACGCAGTATTTT

cdr3_length: 12
j_call: TRBJ2-3
d_call: NA
clone_size: few
v_call: TRBV5-6
cdr3_aa: CASSLLLDTQYF
cdr3_nt: TGTGCCAGCAGCTTGTTGTTAGATACGCAGTATTTT

cdr3_length: 14
j_call: TRBJ1-5
d_call: NA
clone_size: many
v_call: TRBV12-3/TRBV12-4
cdr3_aa: CASSLGVGYKPQHF
cdr3_nt: TGTGCCAGCAGTTTAGGGGTAGGGTACAAACCCCAGCATTTT

cdr3_length: 15
j_call: TRBJ2-7
d_call: TRBD2
clone_size: NA
v_call: TRBV5-1
cdr3_aa: CASSLTSGVSYEQYF
cdr3_nt: TGCGCCAGCAGCTTGACTAGCGGGGTGTCCTACGAGCAGTACTTC

cdr3_length: 17
j_call: TRBJ2-2
d_call: TRBD2
clone_size: many
v_call: TRBV12-3/TRBV12-4
cdr3_aa: CASSRSSGGAFTGELFF
cdr3_nt: TGTGCCAGCAGCCGATCTAGCGGGGGGGCCTTCACCGGGGAGCTGTTTTTT

cdr3_length: 14
j_call: TRBJ2-1
d_call: TRBD2
clone_size: NA
v_call: TRBV20-1
cdr3_aa: CSAPGLAGGNEQFF
cdr3_nt: TGCAGTGCTCCGGGACTAGCGGGAGGGAATGAGCAGTTCTTC

cdr3_length: 16
j_call: TRBJ2-7
d_call: TRBD2
clone_size: NA
v_call: TRBV7-6
cdr3_aa: CASSPLGLAGGYEQYF
cdr3_nt: TGTGCCAGCAGCCCACTAGGGCTAGCGGGAGGTTACGAGCAGTACTTC

cdr3_length: 15
j_call: TRBJ1-2
d_call: NA
clone_size: once
v_call: TRBV29-1
cdr3_aa: CSVEPNIGSYYGYTF
cdr3_nt: TGCAGCGTTGAACCCAATATTGGGTCCTACTATGGCTACACCTTC

cdr3_length: 15
j_call: TRBJ2-7
d_call: TRBD1
clone_size: many
v_call: TRBV28
cdr3_aa: CASSLLTGEDYEQYF
cdr3_nt: TGTGCCAGCAGTTTATTGACAGGGGAGGATTACGAGCAGTACTTC

cdr3_length: 10
j_call: TRBJ2-7
d_call: NA
clone_size: NA
v_call: TRBV20-1
cdr3_aa: CSAAGYEQYF
cdr3_nt: TGCAGTGCAGCGGGTTACGAGCAGTACTTC

cdr3_length: 14
j_call: TRBJ2-5
d_call: TRBD1
clone_size: few
v_call: TRBV29-1
cdr3_aa: CSAKTGAAQETQYF
cdr3_nt: TGCAGCGCAAAGACAGGGGCCGCGCAAGAGACCCAGTACTTC

cdr3_length: 13
j_call: TRBJ2-7
d_call: TRBD2
clone_size: few
v_call: TRBV6-2/TRBV6-3
cdr3_aa: CASSYPSGIEQYF
cdr3_nt: TGTGCCAGCAGTTATCCTAGCGGGATCGAGCAGTACTTC

cdr3_length: 13
j_call: TRBJ2-7
d_call: NA
clone_size: many
v_call: TRBV12-3/TRBV12-4
cdr3_aa: CASRPPAAYEQYF
cdr3_nt: TGTGCCAGCAGACCCCCCGCCGCCTACGAGCAGTACTTC

cdr3_length: 14
j_call: TRBJ2-1
d_call: TRBD2
clone_size: few
v_call: TRBV20-1
cdr3_aa: CSAVLVTSGAEQFF
cdr3_nt: TGCAGTGCCGTTCTTGTGACTAGCGGGGCTGAGCAGTTCTTC

cdr3_length: 17
j_call: TRBJ2-1
d_call: TRBD2
clone_size: few
v_call: TRBV4-1
cdr3_aa: CASSQDKLAGTYNEQFF
cdr3_nt: TGCGCCAGCAGCCAAGACAAACTAGCGGGGACCTACAATGAGCAGTTCTTC

cdr3_length: 12
j_call: TRBJ2-3
d_call: NA
clone_size: few
v_call: TRBV12-3/TRBV12-4
cdr3_aa: CASSTDRNTQYF
cdr3_nt: TGTGCCAGCAGTACCGACAGGAACACGCAGTATTTT

cdr3_length: 13
j_call: TRBJ1-1
d_call: NA
clone_size: NA
v_call: TRBV5-1
cdr3_aa: CASSGGVITEAFF
cdr3_nt: TGCGCCAGCAGTGGGGGGGTGATCACTGAAGCTTTCTTT

cdr3_length: 14
j_call: TRBJ1-1
d_call: NA
clone_size: few
v_call: TRBV7-9
cdr3_aa: CASSQSAAYGEAFF
cdr3_nt: TGTGCCAGCAGCCAATCGGCAGCTTATGGTGAAGCTTTCTTT

cdr3_length: 16
j_call: TRBJ1-4
d_call: NA
clone_size: once
v_call: TRBV5-1
cdr3_aa: CASSPGTFATNEKLFF
cdr3_nt: TGCGCCAGCAGCCCGGGGACCTTTGCAACTAATGAAAAACTGTTTTTT

cdr3_length: 16
j_call: TRBJ1-2
d_call: NA
clone_size: NA
v_call: TRBV7-2
cdr3_aa: CASSLSPELRGSGYTF
cdr3_nt: TGTGCCAGCAGCTTATCCCCCGAGTTACGGGGATCTGGCTACACCTTC

cdr3_length: 18
j_call: TRBJ2-2
d_call: TRBD2
clone_size: few
v_call: TRBV12-3/TRBV12-4
cdr3_aa: CASNDPGFWREGSGELFF
cdr3_nt: TGTGCCAGCAATGACCCGGGGTTTTGGCGGGAGGGTTCCGGGGAGCTGTTTTTT

cdr3_length: 13
j_call: TRBJ2-3
d_call: NA
clone_size: NA
v_call: TRBV20-1
cdr3_aa: CSARIVWEDTQYF
cdr3_nt: TGCAGTGCTAGAATCGTTTGGGAAGATACGCAGTATTTT

cdr3_length: 18
j_call: TRBJ2-7
d_call: TRBD2
clone_size: NA
v_call: TRBV12-3/TRBV12-4
cdr3_aa: CASSFGLAGGQFTYEQYF
cdr3_nt: TGTGCCAGCAGTTTCGGACTAGCGGGGGGCCAGTTCACCTACGAGCAGTACTTC

cdr3_length: 14
j_call: TRBJ2-7
d_call: NA
clone_size: few
v_call: TRBV6-2/TRBV6-3
cdr3_aa: CASSYRLSSYEQYF
cdr3_nt: TGTGCCAGCAGTTACCGGCTGAGCTCCTACGAGCAGTACTTC